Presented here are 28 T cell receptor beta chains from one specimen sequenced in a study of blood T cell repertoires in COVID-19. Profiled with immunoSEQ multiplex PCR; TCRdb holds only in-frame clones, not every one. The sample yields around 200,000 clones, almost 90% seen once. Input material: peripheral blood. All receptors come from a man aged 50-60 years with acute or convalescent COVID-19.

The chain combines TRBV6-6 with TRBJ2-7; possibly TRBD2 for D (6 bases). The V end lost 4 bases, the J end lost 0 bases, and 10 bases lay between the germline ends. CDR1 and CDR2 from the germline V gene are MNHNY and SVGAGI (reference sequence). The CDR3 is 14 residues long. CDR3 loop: CASSSGAFSYEQYF. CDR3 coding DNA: TGTGCCAGCAGTTCGGGAGCCTTCTCCTACGAGCAGTACTTC.

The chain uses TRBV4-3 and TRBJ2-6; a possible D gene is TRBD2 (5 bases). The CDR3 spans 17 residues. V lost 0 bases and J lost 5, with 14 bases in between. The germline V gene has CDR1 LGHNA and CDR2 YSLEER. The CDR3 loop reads CASSQDLGSRWANVLTF. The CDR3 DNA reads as TGCGCCAGCAGCCAAGATCTGGGGAGTCGCTGGGCCAACGTCCTGACTTTC.

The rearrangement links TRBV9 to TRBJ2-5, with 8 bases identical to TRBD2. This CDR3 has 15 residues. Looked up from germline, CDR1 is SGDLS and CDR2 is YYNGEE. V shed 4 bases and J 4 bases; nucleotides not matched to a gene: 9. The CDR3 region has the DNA TGTGCCAGCAGCATCGCAGCGGGAGTAGGAGAGACCCAGTACTTC. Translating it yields CASSIAAGVGETQYF.

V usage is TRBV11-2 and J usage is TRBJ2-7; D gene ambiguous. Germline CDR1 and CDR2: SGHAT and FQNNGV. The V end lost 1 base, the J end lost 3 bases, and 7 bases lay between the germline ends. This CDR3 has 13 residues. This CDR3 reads CASSLGADYEQYV. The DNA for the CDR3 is TGTGCCAGCAGCTTAGGGGCTGACTACGAGCAGTACGTC.

CDR3 amino acids: CASSQRPGQDLLYEQYF. In nucleotides, the CDR3 is TGTGCCAGCAGCCAACGTCCCGGACAGGACCTCCTCTACGAGCAGTACTTC. J is TRBJ2-7 and V is TRBV7-6; 7 bases align to TRBD1. J was trimmed by 3 bases and V by 5 bases; bases with no gene match: 16. The germline V gene has CDR1 SGHVS and CDR2 FNYEAQ. The length of the CDR3 is 17 residues.

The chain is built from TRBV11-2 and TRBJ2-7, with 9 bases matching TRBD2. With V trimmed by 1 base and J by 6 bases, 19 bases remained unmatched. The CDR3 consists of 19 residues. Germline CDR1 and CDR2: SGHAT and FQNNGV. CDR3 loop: CASSLVPNLAGVKVREQYF. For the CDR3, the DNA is TGTGCCAGCAGCTTAGTCCCCAACTTAGCGGGAGTTAAGGTTCGCGAGCAGTACTTC. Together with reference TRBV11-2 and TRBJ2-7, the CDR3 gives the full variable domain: EAGVAQSPRYKIIEKRQSVAFWCNPISGHATLYWYQQILGQGPKLLIQFQNNGVVDDSQLPKDRFSAERLKGVDSTLKIQPAKLEDSAVYLCASSLVPNLAGVKVREQYFGPGTRLTVT.

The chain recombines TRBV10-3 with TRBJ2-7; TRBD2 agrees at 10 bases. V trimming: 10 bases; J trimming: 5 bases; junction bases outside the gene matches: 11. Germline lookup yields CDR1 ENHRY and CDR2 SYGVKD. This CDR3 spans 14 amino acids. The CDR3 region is CATNLAGVSHEQYF. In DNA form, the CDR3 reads TGTGCCACAAACCTAGCGGGAGTTAGTCACGAGCAGTACTTC.

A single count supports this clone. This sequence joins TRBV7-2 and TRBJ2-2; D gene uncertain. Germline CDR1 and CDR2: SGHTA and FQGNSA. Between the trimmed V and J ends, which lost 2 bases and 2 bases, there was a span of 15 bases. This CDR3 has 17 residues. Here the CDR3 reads CASSLNWATLNTGELFF. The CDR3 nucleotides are TGTGCCAGCAGCTTAAATTGGGCAACGCTTAACACCGGGGAGCTGTTTTTT.

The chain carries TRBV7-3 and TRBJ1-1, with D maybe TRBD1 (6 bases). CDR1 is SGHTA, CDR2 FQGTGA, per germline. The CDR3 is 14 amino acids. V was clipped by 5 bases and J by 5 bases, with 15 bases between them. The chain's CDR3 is CASSVSGESTEAFF. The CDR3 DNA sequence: TGTGCCAGCAGCGTTTCAGGGGAATCGACTGAAGCTTTCTTT.

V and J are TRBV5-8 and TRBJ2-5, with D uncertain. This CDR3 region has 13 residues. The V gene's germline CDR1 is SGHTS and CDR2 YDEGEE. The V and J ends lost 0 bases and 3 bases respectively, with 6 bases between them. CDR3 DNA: TGTGCCAGCAGCTTGGTTATTAAAGAGACCCAGTACTTC. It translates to CASSLVIKETQYF.

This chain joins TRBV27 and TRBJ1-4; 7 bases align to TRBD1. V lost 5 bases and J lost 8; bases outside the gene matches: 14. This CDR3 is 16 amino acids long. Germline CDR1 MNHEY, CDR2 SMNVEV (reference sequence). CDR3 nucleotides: TGTGCCAGCAGTCCCTCCCTGACAGGGCTCCGAGAAAAACTGTTTTTT. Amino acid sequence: CASSPSLTGLREKLFF.

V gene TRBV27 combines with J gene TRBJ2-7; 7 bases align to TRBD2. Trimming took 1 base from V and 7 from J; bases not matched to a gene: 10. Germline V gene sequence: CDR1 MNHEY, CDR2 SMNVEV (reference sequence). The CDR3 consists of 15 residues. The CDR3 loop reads CASSLWDGRLREQYF. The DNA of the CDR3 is TGTGCCAGCAGTTTATGGGACGGGAGGCTACGAGAGCAGTACTTC.

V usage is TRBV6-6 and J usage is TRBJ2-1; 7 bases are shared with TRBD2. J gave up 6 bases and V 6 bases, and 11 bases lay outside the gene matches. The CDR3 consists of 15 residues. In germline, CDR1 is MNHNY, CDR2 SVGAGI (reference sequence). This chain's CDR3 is CASSLSGEAGNEQFF. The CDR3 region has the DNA TGTGCCAGCAGCCTAAGCGGGGAGGCAGGCAATGAGCAGTTCTTC.

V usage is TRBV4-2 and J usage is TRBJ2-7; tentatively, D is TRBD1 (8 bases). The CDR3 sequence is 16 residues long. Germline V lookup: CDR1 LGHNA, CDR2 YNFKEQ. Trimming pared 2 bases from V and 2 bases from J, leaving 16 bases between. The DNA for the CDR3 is TGTGCCAGCAGCCAAACCAACAGGGGGGGCCCCTACGAGCAGTACTTC. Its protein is CASSQTNRGGPYEQYF.

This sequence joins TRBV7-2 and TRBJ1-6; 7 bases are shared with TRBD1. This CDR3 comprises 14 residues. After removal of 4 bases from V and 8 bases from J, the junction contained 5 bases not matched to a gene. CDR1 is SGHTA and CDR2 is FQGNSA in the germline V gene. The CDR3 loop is CASSWTGVDSPLHF. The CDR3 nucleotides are TGTGCCAGCAGCTGGACAGGTGTCGATTCACCCCTCCACTTT.

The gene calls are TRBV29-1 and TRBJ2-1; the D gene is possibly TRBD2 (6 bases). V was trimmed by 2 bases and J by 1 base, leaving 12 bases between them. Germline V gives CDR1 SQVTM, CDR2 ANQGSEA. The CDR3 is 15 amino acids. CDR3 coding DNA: TGCAGCGTTGAATTACTAGCCGGGTCCTACAATGAGCAGTTCTTC. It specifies CSVELLAGSYNEQFF.

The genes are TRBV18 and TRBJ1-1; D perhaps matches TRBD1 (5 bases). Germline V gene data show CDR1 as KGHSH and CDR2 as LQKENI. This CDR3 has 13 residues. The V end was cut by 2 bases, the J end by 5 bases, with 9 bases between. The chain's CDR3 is CASSPGARTEAFF. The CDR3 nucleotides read TGTGCCAGCTCACCAGGGGCCCGAACTGAAGCTTTCTTT.

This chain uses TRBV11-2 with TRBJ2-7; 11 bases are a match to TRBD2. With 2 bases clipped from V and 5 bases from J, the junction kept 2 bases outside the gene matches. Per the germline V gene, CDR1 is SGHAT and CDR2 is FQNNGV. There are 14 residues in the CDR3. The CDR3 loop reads CASSLIAGGHEQYF. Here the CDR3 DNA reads TGTGCCAGCAGCTTAATAGCGGGAGGGCACGAGCAGTACTTC.

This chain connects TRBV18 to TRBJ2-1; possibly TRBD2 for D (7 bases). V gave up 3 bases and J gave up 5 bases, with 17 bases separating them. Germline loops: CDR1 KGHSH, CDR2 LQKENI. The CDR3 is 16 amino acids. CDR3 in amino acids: CASSPLIGGRDNEQFF. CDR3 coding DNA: TGTGCCAGCTCACCCCTCATCGGGGGGCGCGACAATGAGCAGTTCTTC.

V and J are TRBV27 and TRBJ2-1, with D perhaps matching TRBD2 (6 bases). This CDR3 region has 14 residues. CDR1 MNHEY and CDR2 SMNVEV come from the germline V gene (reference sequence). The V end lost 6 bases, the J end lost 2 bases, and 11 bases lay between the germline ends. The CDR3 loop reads CASRQGGPYNEQFF. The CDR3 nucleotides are TGTGCCAGCAGACAAGGAGGGCCCTACAATGAGCAGTTCTTC.

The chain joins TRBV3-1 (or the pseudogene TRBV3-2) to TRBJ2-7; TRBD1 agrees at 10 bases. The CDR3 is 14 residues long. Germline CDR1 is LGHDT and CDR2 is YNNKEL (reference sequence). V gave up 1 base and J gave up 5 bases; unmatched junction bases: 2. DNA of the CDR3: TGTGCCAGCAGCCAAGCGGGGACAGGGGACGAGCAGTACTTC. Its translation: CASSQAGTGDEQYF.

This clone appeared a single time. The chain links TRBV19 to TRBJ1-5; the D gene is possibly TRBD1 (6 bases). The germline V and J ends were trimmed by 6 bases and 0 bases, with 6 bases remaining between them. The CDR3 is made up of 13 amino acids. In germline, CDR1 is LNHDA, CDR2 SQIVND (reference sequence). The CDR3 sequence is CASRDSSNQPQHF. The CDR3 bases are TGTGCCAGTAGGGACAGTAGCAATCAGCCCCAGCATTTT.

This CDR3 reads CASKGDRGDYEQYF. The DNA for the CDR3 is TGTGCCAGCAAGGGGGACAGGGGTGACTACGAGCAGTACTTC. The chain employs TRBV6-5 and TRBJ2-7; 10 nucleotides agree with TRBD1. Germline assignment: CDR1 MNHEY and CDR2 SVGAGI. The CDR3 sequence is 14 residues long. The V gene end was trimmed by 7 bases and the J gene end by 3 bases; junction bases not matched to a gene: 6.

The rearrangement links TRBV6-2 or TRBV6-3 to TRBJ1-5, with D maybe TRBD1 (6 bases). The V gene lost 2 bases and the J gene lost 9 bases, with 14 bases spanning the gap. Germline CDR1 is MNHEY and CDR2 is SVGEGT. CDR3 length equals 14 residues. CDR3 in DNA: TGTGCCAGCAGTTACCGGACAGCACAGTGGCCCCAGCATTTT. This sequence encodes CASSYRTAQWPQHF.

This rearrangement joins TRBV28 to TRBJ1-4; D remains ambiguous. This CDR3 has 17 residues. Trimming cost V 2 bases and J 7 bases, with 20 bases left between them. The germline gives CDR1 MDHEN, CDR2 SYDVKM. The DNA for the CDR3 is TGTGCCAGCAGTTTAGGTTCTAGGCCCTCCGACCGTGAAAAACTGTTTTTT. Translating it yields CASSLGSRPSDREKLFF. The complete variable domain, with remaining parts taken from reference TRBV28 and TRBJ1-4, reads DVKVTQSSRYLVKRTGEKVFLECVQDMDHENMFWYRQDPGLGLRLIYFSYDVKMKEKGDIPEGYSVSREKKERFSLILESASTNQTSMYLCASSLGSRPSDREKLFFGSGTQLSVL.

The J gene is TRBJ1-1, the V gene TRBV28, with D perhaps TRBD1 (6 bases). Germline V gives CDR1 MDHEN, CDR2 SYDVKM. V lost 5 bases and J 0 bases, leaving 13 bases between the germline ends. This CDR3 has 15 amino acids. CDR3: CASSRGGHMNTEAFF. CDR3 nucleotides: TGTGCCAGCAGTAGGGGGGGACACATGAACACTGAAGCTTTCTTT.

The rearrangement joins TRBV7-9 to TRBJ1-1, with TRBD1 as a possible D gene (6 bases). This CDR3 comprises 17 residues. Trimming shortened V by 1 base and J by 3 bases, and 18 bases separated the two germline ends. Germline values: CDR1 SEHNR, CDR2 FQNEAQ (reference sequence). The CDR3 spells CASSLGDRGARDTEAFF. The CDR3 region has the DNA TGTGCCAGCAGCTTAGGGGACCGGGGGGCCAGGGACACTGAAGCTTTCTTT.

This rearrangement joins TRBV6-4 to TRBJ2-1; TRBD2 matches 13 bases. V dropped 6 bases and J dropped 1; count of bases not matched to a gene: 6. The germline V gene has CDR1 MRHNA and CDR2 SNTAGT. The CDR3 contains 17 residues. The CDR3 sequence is CASSRTSGGGSYNEQFF. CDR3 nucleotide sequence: TGTGCCAGCAGCAGGACTAGCGGGGGTGGGTCCTACAATGAGCAGTTCTTC.